Listed here are 25 T cell receptor beta chains from one sample, sequenced in a study of regulatory T cells in long-lasting Graves disease. Time point described: persistent/refractory GD, antithyroid drugs over 5 years with positive TRAb. TCR sequences were obtained from RNA taken from PBMCs. Both iRepertoire HTBI primers and Arm-PCR of CDR3 regions were used to build the TCR beta libraries. From the multiplex PCR reads, TCRdb called clonotypes with MiXCR, one entry per CDR3 protein. The sample has under 500,000 distinct CDR3 sequences; around 20% are singletons. The sample here was peripheral blood mononuclear cells (PBMCs), taken when the disease was refractory, from a patient treated with antithyroid drugs. The receptor source for this set is a female donor with Graves disease.

This clonotype was counted ten times or more. The V and J genes are TRBV11-1 and TRBJ1-1; D gene uncertain. The CDR3 extends over 15 amino acids. Germline V lookup: CDR1 SGHAT, CDR2 FQDESV (reference sequence). V was shortened by 2 bases and J by 1 base, with 11 bases between the two germline ends. The CDR3 here is CASSLNPSRNTEAFF. The CDR3 coding sequence is TGTGCCAGCAGCTTAAACCCGAGTCGGAACACTGAAGCTTTCTTT. The whole variable domain, filled in from reference TRBV11-1 and TRBJ1-1, reads EAEVAQSPRYKITEKSQAVAFWCDPISGHATLYWYRQILGQGPELLVQFQDESVVDDSQLPKDRFSAERLKGVDSTLKIQPAELGDSAMYLCASSLNPSRNTEAFFGQGTRLTVV.

Only a few counts were recorded for this clonotype. The chain recombines TRBV7-2 with TRBJ2-1; 9 bases line up with TRBD2. Germline V gene sequence: CDR1 SGHTA, CDR2 FQGNSA. The junction had 3 bases not matched to a gene; V was cut back by 2 bases and J by 7 bases. The length of the CDR3 is 14 residues. Here the CDR3 DNA reads TGTGCCAGCAGCTTACTTAGCGGGGGAAATGAGCAGTTCTTC. Amino acid sequence: CASSLLSGGNEQFF.

This clonotype was recorded many times. The J gene is TRBJ1-3, the V gene TRBV6-1, with TRBD1 matching over 7 bases. The trim removed 6 bases at V and 4 bases at J, leaving 6 bases unmatched. This CDR3 has 14 amino acids. Germline CDR1 reads MNHNS; CDR2 reads SASEGT. CDR3 amino acids: CASSRTGEGNTIYF. CDR3 DNA: TGTGCCAGCAGCAGGACAGGAGAGGGAAACACCATATATTTT.

This chain joins TRBV27 and TRBJ2-7; TRBD2 matches 9 bases. Germline loops: CDR1 MNHEY, CDR2 SMNVEV (reference sequence). Trimming removed 2 bases from V and 0 bases from J; junction bases left unmatched: 2. This CDR3 spans 15 amino acids. The CDR3 coding sequence is TGTGCCAGCAGTTTAGTAGCGGGAGCCTCCTACGAGCAGTACTTC. Encoded protein: CASSLVAGASYEQYF.

The chain combines TRBV10-3 with TRBJ2-5, with 8 bases fitting TRBD1. Germline V gives CDR1 ENHRY, CDR2 SYGVKD. This CDR3 contains 13 residues. J was trimmed by 7 bases and V by 7 bases; bases with no gene match: 8. This chain's CDR3 is CAITQGEDGTQYF. The CDR3 nucleotides are TGTGCCATCACACAGGGGGAGGATGGGACCCAGTACTTC.

The chain has TRBV28 and TRBJ1-1; D is unclear. Germline lookup yields CDR1 MDHEN and CDR2 SYDVKM. V was clipped by 10 bases and J by 7 bases, with 10 bases between them. The CDR3 length is 10 residues. The CDR3 spells CATLHGEAFF. The CDR3 DNA follows: TGTGCCACCCTCCACGGTGAAGCTTTCTTT.

This chain uses TRBV28 with TRBJ2-1; perhaps TRBD2 as D (6 bases). The V end lost 3 bases, the J end lost 7 bases, and 19 bases lay between the germline ends. The CDR3 loop spans 16 amino acids. The germline V gene encodes CDR1 MDHEN and CDR2 SYDVKM. As DNA, the CDR3 is TGTGCCAGCAGTTTCACCCGGGACTTATTTGGGAATGAGCAGTTCTTC. This codes for CASSFTRDLFGNEQFF.

This clonotype has more than one count but fewer than ten. V and J are TRBV7-8 and TRBJ2-2; D is undetermined. The V end was cut by 5 bases, the J end by 0 bases, with 10 bases between. The CDR3 has 15 residues. Germline CDR1 reads SGHVS; CDR2 reads FQNEAQ. CDR3 region: CASSRGRTNTGELFF. As DNA, the CDR3 is TGTGCCAGCAGCAGAGGACGTACGAACACCGGGGAGCTGTTTTTT. Full variable domain (remainder filled in from reference TRBV7-8 and TRBJ2-2): GAGVSQSPRYKVAKRGQDVALRCDPISGHVSLFWYQQALGQGPEFLTYFQNEAQLDKSGLPSDRFFAERPEGSVSTLKIQRTQQEDSAVYLCASSRGRTNTGELFFGEGSRLTVL.

Regarding this clonotype: One end of the junction is discordant with germline, which a read error may explain. The chain uses TRBV27 and TRBJ1-2; TRBD1 is a possible D gene (5 bases). The germline V gene encodes CDR1 MNHEY and CDR2 SMNVEV (reference sequence). CDR3 length: 14 amino acids. This chain's CDR3 is CASSFRGGGYDYTF. CDR3 nucleotide sequence: TGTGCCAGCAGTTTCCGTGGGGGTGGCTATGACTACACCTTC.

This clonotype was seen more than once but under ten times. The CDR3 DNA reads as TGTGCCAGTAGACCGGGGGGGCGAGACTATGGCTACACCTTC. Translation gives CASRPGGRDYGYTF. The gene calls are TRBV19 and TRBJ1-2; possible D gene TRBD1, 6 bases. The CDR3 has 14 residues. V dropped 6 bases and J dropped 3 bases, with 14 bases sitting between them. CDR1 LNHDA and CDR2 SQIVND come from the germline V gene (reference sequence).

CDR3 coding DNA: TGTGCCAGTAGTGAGACAGGGTTCAATCAGCCCCAGCATTTT. Amino acid sequence: CASSETGFNQPQHF. The J gene is TRBJ1-5, the V gene TRBV19; 7 positions match TRBD1. The length of the CDR3 is 14 residues. Germline-derived CDR1 and CDR2 are LNHDA and SQIVND (reference sequence). V shed 5 bases and J 3 bases; nucleotides not matched to a gene: 4.

This clonotype showed up just a few times. This rearrangement joins TRBV20-1 to TRBJ1-2; a weak D match, TRBD1 (5 bases). Trimming pared 0 bases from V and 13 bases from J, leaving 18 bases between. Germline values: CDR1 DFQATT, CDR2 SNEGSKA (reference sequence). The CDR3 spans 13 residues. The CDR3 sequence is CSARERGLPLGTF. The CDR3 DNA follows: TGCAGTGCTAGAGAAAGGGGTTTGCCTCTGGGCACCTTC.

The V and J genes are TRBV20-1 and TRBJ2-7; no definite D call. Germline V lookup: CDR1 DFQATT, CDR2 SNEGSKA (reference sequence). The V gene lost 6 bases and the J gene lost 0 bases, with 18 bases spanning the gap. CDR3 length: 15 amino acids. This CDR3 reads CSAKQWTTSSYEQYF. The CDR3 nucleotides read TGCAGTGCAAAGCAGTGGACGACCTCCTCCTACGAGCAGTACTTC.

The sample holds many counts of this clonotype. The chain combines TRBV9 with TRBJ2-5, with D hard to call. Germline V gives CDR1 SGDLS, CDR2 YYNGEE. The ends were cut back, 0 bases at V and 5 bases at J, with 11 bases in the middle. This CDR3 has 14 amino acids. The CDR3 spells CASSVEPGWETQYF. As DNA, the CDR3 is TGTGCCAGCAGCGTAGAACCAGGCTGGGAGACCCAGTACTTC.

This clonotype has ten or more counts. The J gene is TRBJ2-2, the V gene TRBV28, with D hard to call. V shed 3 bases and J shed 11 bases, with 13 bases lying between them. The CDR3 covers 13 residues. Germline V gene lookup returns CDR1 MDHEN and CDR2 SYDVKM. The CDR3 reads CASSFPRWDELFF. DNA of the CDR3: TGTGCCAGCAGTTTCCCACGATGGGATGAGCTGTTTTTT.

This clonotype has at least ten counts. V and J are TRBV4-2 and TRBJ2-7, with unresolved D. The germline V gene encodes CDR1 LGHNA and CDR2 YNFKEQ. The V end lost 0 bases, the J end lost 0 bases, and 15 bases lay between the germline ends. This CDR3 has 17 amino acids. Here the CDR3 reads CASSQEETAAASYEQYF. CDR3 bases: TGTGCCAGCAGCCAAGAGGAAACCGCGGCTGCCTCCTACGAGCAGTACTTC.

This clonotype was picked up many times. The V and J genes are TRBV11-2 and TRBJ1-4; possible D gene TRBD1, 5 bases. In germline, CDR1 is SGHAT, CDR2 FQNNGV. V lost 1 base and J 4 bases, leaving 16 bases between the germline ends. This CDR3 has 17 amino acids. This CDR3 is CASSLALGDRNNEKLFF. CDR3 nucleotide sequence: TGTGCCAGCAGCTTAGCCCTAGGGGATAGGAATAATGAAAAACTGTTTTTT. Full variable domain (rest looked up from reference TRBV11-2 and TRBJ1-4): EAGVAQSPRYKIIEKRQSVAFWCNPISGHATLYWYQQILGQGPKLLIQFQNNGVVDDSQLPKDRFSAERLKGVDSTLKIQPAKLEDSAVYLCASSLALGDRNNEKLFFGSGTQLSVL.

This clonotype appeared a few times. V gene TRBV25-1 combines with J gene TRBJ1-1; a possible D gene is TRBD1 (5 bases). V dropped 1 base and J dropped 4 bases, with 10 bases sitting between them. This CDR3 is 14 amino acids long. Per the germline V gene, CDR1 is MGHDK and CDR2 is SYGVNS. CDR3: CASSEWGVGTEAFF. The CDR3 nucleotides are TGTGCCAGCAGTGAATGGGGGGTGGGCACTGAAGCTTTCTTT. The complete variable domain, with remaining parts taken from reference TRBV25-1 and TRBJ1-1, reads EADIYQTPRYLVIGTGKKITLECSQTMGHDKMYWYQQDPGMELHLIHYSYGVNSTEKGDLSSESTVSRIRTEHFPLTLESARPSHTSQYLCASSEWGVGTEAFFGQGTRLTVV.

CDR3 region: CASSPRTGRETQYF. The DNA of the CDR3 is TGTGCCAGCAGCCCTCGGACCGGTAGGGAGACCCAGTACTTC. The V and J genes are TRBV7-2 and TRBJ2-5; no firm D call. From germline, CDR1 is SGHTA and CDR2 FQGNSA. Trimming removed 5 bases at V and 5 bases at J, with 15 bases between. This CDR3 has 14 amino acids. Full variable domain (outside the CDR3, taken from reference TRBV7-2 and TRBJ2-5): GAGVSQSPSNKVTEKGKDVELRCDPISGHTALYWYRQSLGQGLEFLIYFQGNSAPDKSGLPSDRFSAERTGGSVSTLTIQRTQQEDSAVYLCASSPRTGRETQYFGPGTRLLVL.

J is TRBJ2-2 and V is TRBV7-9; D not certain. Trimming pared 4 bases from V and 2 bases from J, leaving 8 bases between. The CDR3 contains 14 residues. Germline CDR1 SEHNR, CDR2 FQNEAQ (reference sequence). CDR3 bases: TGTGCCAGCAGCTCCAGGTTCAACACCGGGGAGCTGTTTTTT. Protein sequence: CASSSRFNTGELFF.

This clonotype was found a few times. The gene calls are TRBV6-1 and TRBJ2-7; the match to TRBD2 covers 13 bases. With V trimmed by 6 bases and J by 4 bases, 6 bases remained unmatched. The CDR3 totals 15 residues. CDR1 is MNHNS and CDR2 is SASEGT in the germline V gene. CDR3 DNA sequence: TGTGCCAGCAGCAAACTAGCGGGAGGGTTGTACGAGCAGTACTTC. This codes for CASSKLAGGLYEQYF.

At least ten counts were recorded for this clonotype. V usage is TRBV7-8 and J usage is TRBJ2-7; 12 bases align to TRBD2. The J segment lost 3 bases and the V segment lost 5 bases, leaving 5 bases of the junction unmatched. The CDR3 is made up of 15 amino acids. CDR1 and CDR2 (germline): SGHVS, FQNEAQ. The CDR3 DNA sequence: TGTGCCAGCAGCCCCCGGACTAGCGGGGTCTACGAGCAGTACTTC. This gives the protein CASSPRTSGVYEQYF.

On this clonotype itself: With a much larger clone just one base away, this may be a read error. V is TRBV7-2 and J is TRBJ1-2; D gene ambiguous. Germline V gene sequence: CDR1 SGHTA, CDR2 FQGNSA. The CDR3 loop spans 13 amino acids. CDR3 nucleotides: TGTGCCAGCAGCTTATCGGTTAACTATGGCTACGCCTTC. This encodes CASSLSVNYGYAF.

This clonotype has at least ten counts. Given the absence of the conserved phenylalanine or tryptophan at the CDR3 end, a read error is likely. The chain has TRBV7-8 and TRBJ2-7, with TRBD2 identical over 7 bases. The CDR3 spans 18 residues. Germline lookup yields CDR1 SGHVS and CDR2 FQNEAQ. Trimming removed 3 bases from V and 0 bases from J; junction bases left unmatched: 14. The CDR3 DNA follows: TGTGCCAGCAGCTTTCCTGCCTCGAGCGGGGAAAGCTCCTACGAGCAGTACTCC. Protein: CASSFPASSGESSYEQYS.

This clonotype was seen at least ten times. Relative to the germline gene, one junction end is altered; a read error may explain this. The chain joins TRBV5-1 to TRBJ2-7; 7 bases align to TRBD2. The CDR3 has 14 residues. Germline V CDR1 and CDR2: SGHRS, YFSETQ. CDR3 in DNA: TGTGCCAGCAGCTTAGTAGCGGGCGCCTACGAGCAGTACTTC. It yields the protein CASSLVAGAYEQYF. The variable domain in full, completed from reference TRBV5-1 and TRBJ2-7, reads KAGVTQTPRYLIKTRGQQVTLSCSPISGHRSVSWYQQTPGQGLQFLFEYFSETQRNKGNFPGRFSGRQFSNSRSEMNVSTLELGDSALYLCASSLVAGAYEQYFGPGTRLTVT.